This is a list of T cell receptor beta chains from one sample in a study of response to subunit inactivated influenza vaccine. TCRdb redid the calling of the RT-PCR reads with MiXCR, one entry per CDR3 protein. The sample holds around 790,000 distinct CDR3 sequences; around 21% are singletons and the top ten take about a tenth. The sequencing here drew on PBMCs from blood, taken roughly 5 days after vaccination. These receptors were collected from a man aged 45-60 years who received an inactivated influenza vaccine. The CDR3 runs from the conserved cysteine through the conserved F or W. The D gene is left open where the match is weak. For some rows the clone size is stated as once, few or many, or as a class when expanded; others skip it.

J: TRBJ1-5; V: TRBV12-3/TRBV12-4; D: -; size: -; DNA: TGTGCCAGCAGTGGATCGACAGGTACTCAGCCCCAGCATTTT; CDR3: CASSGSTGTQPQHF
J: TRBJ2-4; V: TRBV6-1; D: TRBD2; size: -; DNA: TGTGCCAGCACTAGGCGACTAGCGGGAGGAGACAAAAACATTCAGTACTTC; CDR3: CASTRRLAGGDKNIQYF
J: TRBJ1-1; V: TRBV6-1; D: -; size: -; DNA: TGTGCCAGTTCGAATCGGGACATGAACACTGAAGCTTTCTTT; CDR3: CASSNRDMNTEAFF
J: TRBJ2-7; V: TRBV27; D: TRBD2; size: -; DNA: TGTGCCAGCAGTAGCGGGAGAATCGAGCAGTACTTC; CDR3: CASSSGRIEQYF
J: TRBJ2-1; V: TRBV24-1; D: -; size: few; DNA: TGTGCCACCAGTGGTGATGCCTTTTACAATGAGCAGTTCTTC; CDR3: CATSGDAFYNEQFF
J: TRBJ2-5; V: TRBV7-9; D: TRBD1; size: -; DNA: TGTGCCAGCAGCTTAGACGGGACAGGGGAGACCCAGTACTTC; CDR3: CASSLDGTGETQYF
J: TRBJ1-1; V: TRBV25-1; D: -; size: few; DNA: TGTGCCAGCAGTGAAGAGCAGAGGGCTGAAGCTTTCTTT; CDR3: CASSEEQRAEAFF
J: TRBJ2-7; V: TRBV5-6; D: -; size: few; DNA: TGTGCCAGCAGCTTGGCTGGGGCCGACTCCTACGAGCAGTACTTC; CDR3: CASSLAGADSYEQYF
J: TRBJ2-7; V: TRBV7-9; D: -; size: few; DNA: TGTGCCAGCGCATTGGTGGTGGACGAGCAGTACTTC; CDR3: CASALVVDEQYF
J: TRBJ1-2; V: TRBV7-2; D: -; size: -; DNA: TGTGCCAGCAGCACACTAAGACAGAGCAACTATGGCTACACCTTC; CDR3: CASSTLRQSNYGYTF
J: TRBJ2-7; V: TRBV7-2; D: -; size: many; DNA: TGTGCCAGCAGCTTAGAAGTGACAGGTTACGAGCAGTACTTC; CDR3: CASSLEVTGYEQYF
J: TRBJ2-5; V: TRBV4-2; D: TRBD2; size: -; DNA: TGTGCCAGCAGCCGAAATACCGGGACTAGCTCAAACCAAGAGACCCAGTACTTC; CDR3: CASSRNTGTSSNQETQYF
J: TRBJ2-3; V: TRBV2; D: -; size: -; DNA: TGTGCCAGCAGTGAAAACCAAGAGCGGGCTACGCAGTATTTT; CDR3: CASSENQERATQYF
J: TRBJ2-1; V: TRBV20-1; D: -; size: many; DNA: TGCAGTGCATCTCGACTAGTTCAGTACAATGAGCAGTTCTTC; CDR3: CSASRLVQYNEQFF
J: TRBJ2-1; V: TRBV6-5; D: -; size: few; DNA: TGTGCCAGCAGTTACTCAGTCAAAGGTAATGAGCAGTTCTTC; CDR3: CASSYSVKGNEQFF
J: TRBJ1-1; V: TRBV2; D: TRBD1; size: few; DNA: TGTGCCAGCAGGGGGACAGGGGCTACTGAAGCTTTCTTT; CDR3: CASRGTGATEAFF
J: TRBJ2-1; V: TRBV11-3; D: -; size: -; DNA: TGTGCCAGCAGCTTAGGAGGTCAGGGCAGTGAGCAGTTCTTC; CDR3: CASSLGGQGSEQFF
J: TRBJ2-2; V: TRBV7-6; D: -; size: few; DNA: TGTGCCAGCAGCTCTAGCGTACAGAACACCGGGGAGCTGTTTTTT; CDR3: CASSSSVQNTGELFF
J: TRBJ2-3; V: TRBV7-2; D: -; size: -; DNA: TGTGCCAGCAGCTTAAGTCTGGGCCCGGATACGCAGTATTTT; CDR3: CASSLSLGPDTQYF
J: TRBJ1-5; V: TRBV7-2; D: TRBD1; size: -; DNA: TGTGCCAGCAGCATGACAGGGAGTAGCAATCAGCCCCAGCATTTT; CDR3: CASSMTGSSNQPQHF
J: TRBJ1-5; V: TRBV6-2/TRBV6-3; D: TRBD1; size: few; DNA: TGTGCCAGCAGTTACTCTACCCGGACAGGGAGACTCAATCAGCCCCAGCATTTT; CDR3: CASSYSTRTGRLNQPQHF
J: TRBJ2-7; V: TRBV6-2/TRBV6-3; D: TRBD1; size: once; DNA: TGTGCCAGCAGTTATCAGTCAGGGGGTGCCTACGAGCAGTACTTC; CDR3: CASSYQSGGAYEQYF
J: TRBJ2-3; V: TRBV7-3; D: -; size: -; DNA: TGTGCCAGCAGCTTAACCGGGCGTAGCATGAGGAGCACAGATACGCAGTATTTT; CDR3: CASSLTGRSMRSTDTQYF
J: TRBJ1-5; V: TRBV11-2; D: -; size: -; DNA: TGTGCCAGCAGCTTAGATGGGGCCTACAGTCAGCCCCAGCATTTT; CDR3: CASSLDGAYSQPQHF
J: TRBJ2-3; V: TRBV5-1; D: -; size: -; DNA: TGCGCCAGCAGCTCCCAGGCTAGTGATACGCAGTATTTT; CDR3: CASSSQASDTQYF
J: TRBJ2-3; V: TRBV6-2/TRBV6-3; D: -; size: few; DNA: TGTGCCAGCAGTTACTCTGTCTTGAGCGGAAACACAGATACGCAGTATTTT; CDR3: CASSYSVLSGNTDTQYF
J: TRBJ2-3; V: TRBV5-1; D: -; size: -; DNA: TGCGCCAGCAGCTTGGTCGACAGGCTCACAGATACGCAGTATTTT; CDR3: CASSLVDRLTDTQYF
J: TRBJ2-3; V: TRBV20-1; D: TRBD2; size: -; DNA: TGCAGTGCTCCCGGACTAGGCCACACAGATACGCAGTATTTT; CDR3: CSAPGLGHTDTQYF
J: TRBJ2-6; V: TRBV18; D: -; size: few; DNA: TGTGCCAGCTCACCACGGCACTCCAGCTCTGGGGCCAACGTCCTGACTTTC; CDR3: CASSPRHSSSGANVLTF